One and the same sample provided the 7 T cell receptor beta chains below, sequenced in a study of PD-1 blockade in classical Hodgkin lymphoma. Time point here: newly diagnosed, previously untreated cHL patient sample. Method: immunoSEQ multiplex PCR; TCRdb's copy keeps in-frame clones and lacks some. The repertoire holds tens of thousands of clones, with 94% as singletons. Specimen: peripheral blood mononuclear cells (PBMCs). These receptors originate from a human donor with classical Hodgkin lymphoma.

The CDR3 region is CASSFDRNTEAFF. In DNA form, the CDR3 reads TGCGCCAGCTCCTTTGACAGGAACACTGAAGCTTTCTTT. The V call is TRBV10-1, the J call TRBJ1-1; D possibly corresponds to TRBD1 (5 bases). The germline CDR1 and CDR2 sequences are WNHNN and SYGVQD (reference sequence). This CDR3 spans 13 amino acids. V was clipped by 8 bases and J by 1 base, with 11 bases between them.

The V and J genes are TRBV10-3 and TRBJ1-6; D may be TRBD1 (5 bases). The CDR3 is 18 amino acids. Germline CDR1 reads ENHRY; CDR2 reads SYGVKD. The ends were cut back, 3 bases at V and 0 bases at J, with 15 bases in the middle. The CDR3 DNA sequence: TGTGCCATCAGTGATAGGACGGGGCTTAGCTCCTATAATTCACCCCTCCACTTT. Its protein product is CAISDRTGLSSYNSPLHF.

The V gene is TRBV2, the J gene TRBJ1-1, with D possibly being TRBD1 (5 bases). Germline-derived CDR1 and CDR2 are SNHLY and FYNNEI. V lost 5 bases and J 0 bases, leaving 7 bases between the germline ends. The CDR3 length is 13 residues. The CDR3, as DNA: TGTGCCAGCAGTAGGGACTTGAACACTGAAGCTTTCTTT. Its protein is CASSRDLNTEAFF.

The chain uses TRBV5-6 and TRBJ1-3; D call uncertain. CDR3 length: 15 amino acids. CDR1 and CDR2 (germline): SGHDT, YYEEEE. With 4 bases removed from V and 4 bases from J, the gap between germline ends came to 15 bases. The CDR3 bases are TGTGCCAGCAGCCTACGCCTGCAGCGGGGAAACACCATATATTTT. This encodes CASSLRLQRGNTIYF.

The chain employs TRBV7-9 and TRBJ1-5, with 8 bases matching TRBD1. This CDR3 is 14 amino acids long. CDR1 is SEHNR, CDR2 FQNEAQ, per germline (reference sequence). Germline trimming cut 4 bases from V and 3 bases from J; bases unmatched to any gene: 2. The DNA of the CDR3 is TGTGCCAGCAGCTCCCAGGGGGCCAATCAGCCCCAGCATTTT. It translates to CASSSQGANQPQHF.

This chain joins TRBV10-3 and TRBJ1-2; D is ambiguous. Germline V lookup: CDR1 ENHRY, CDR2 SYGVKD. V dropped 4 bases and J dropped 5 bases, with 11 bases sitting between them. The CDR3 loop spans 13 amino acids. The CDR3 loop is CAISGREEYGYTF. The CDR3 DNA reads TGTGCCATCAGTGGACGAGAGGAGTATGGCTACACCTTC.

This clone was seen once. The CDR3 DNA follows: TGTGCCAGCACCCTTAGGGGACAGGGGGCAATTCAGCCCCAGCATTTT. This encodes CASTLRGQGAIQPQHF. The V call is TRBV28, the J call TRBJ1-5; TRBD1 agrees at 12 bases. V lost 7 bases and J lost 6; bases outside the gene matches: 10. The germline V gene encodes CDR1 MDHEN and CDR2 SYDVKM. The CDR3 is made up of 16 amino acids.